Listed here are 5 T cell receptor beta chains from one sample, sequenced in a study of shared clonotypes between healthy human individuals (dated by TCRdb to about 2020). The method behind the library was the immunoSEQ multiplex PCR assay. The immuneACCESS repertoire file appears here via TCRdb, limited to in-frame rearrangements. These files lack a portion of the clones; in checked studies, under half of the deficit traces to unresolved V genes, and the cause of the others is not known. In this sample the table shows some 490,000 clones, roughly 80% of which occur a single time. The ten largest clones represent about an eighth of the sample. Sequenced: PBMCs. The receptors originated from a woman between 40 and 50 years old in good health. Some clones in this sample may be carry-over from other donors' samples.

This clone is a singleton in its sample. A far larger clone is only one base removed, so a read error is likely. Other nucleotide sequences from this sample produce the same CDR3. The gene calls are TRBV29-1 and TRBJ2-1, with 10 bases identical to TRBD2. The ends lost 4 bases at V and 7 bases at J; junction bases unmatched: 7. From germline, CDR1 is SQVTM and CDR2 ANQGSEA. The CDR3 covers 14 residues. As DNA, the CDR3 is TGCAGCGTTGCCCCCCTAGCGGGAGCTAATGAGCAGTTCTTC. It codes for CSVAPLAGANEQFF.

The chain employs TRBV7-2 and TRBJ1-1, with D hard to call. V was trimmed by 2 bases and J by 3 bases, leaving 10 bases between them. The CDR3 spans 14 residues. Germline V gene data show CDR1 as SGHTA and CDR2 as FQGNSA. The CDR3 protein is CASSLTPRDTEAFF. The CDR3 nucleotides are TGTGCCAGCAGCTTAACCCCGCGGGACACTGAAGCTTTCTTT.

This chain joins TRBV10-3 and TRBJ2-3; 9 bases are shared with TRBD2. V lost 3 bases to trimming and J lost 0 bases; unmatched junction nucleotides: 4. Germline CDR1 and CDR2: ENHRY and SYGVKD. CDR3 length equals 16 residues. CDR3 sequence reads: CAISDLAGTSTDTQYF. CDR3 nucleotide sequence: TGTGCCATCAGTGATCTAGCGGGGACTAGCACAGATACGCAGTATTTT.

The chain links TRBV5-1 to TRBJ2-7; 10 nucleotides match TRBD1. J lost 6 bases, V lost 4 bases, and 7 bases had no gene match. The CDR3 has 14 residues. CDR1 and CDR2 from the germline V gene are SGHRS and YFSETQ. In DNA, the CDR3 is TGCGCCAGCAGCCTCCGGACAGGGGGAAGCGAGCAGTACTTC. This translates into CASSLRTGGSEQYF.

Points on this clone: A read error is the likely source, as a far larger clone sits one nucleotide away. V gene TRBV28 combines with J gene TRBJ2-5; D is unclear. This CDR3 comprises 14 residues. CDR1 is MDHEN and CDR2 is SYDVKM in the germline V gene. CDR3 residues: CAGSLGIHQETQYF. As DNA, the CDR3 is TGTGCCGGCAGTCTAGGGATACACCAAGAGACCCAGTACTTC.